This record concerns one T cell receptor (beta chain) sequence. Its antigen is still unknown. The sample originates from a study of memory CD4+ T cells and cytomegalovirus serostatus. Study overall: This sample comes from healthy Belgian adults, several CMV seropositive, approximately 25 seronegative. General study results and limits: Of 150 to 200 reported CMV TCRbeta sequences, under 70 were found in memory CD4+ repertoires.

Single viable CD3+CD4+CD8-CD45RO+ cells were sorted as the memory CD4+ T cells. Per germline, CDR1 MDHEN and CDR2 SYDVKM. After removal of 6 bases from V and 4 bases from J, the junction contained 2 bases not matched to a gene. This CDR3 comprises 12 residues. As originally analysed: Out-of-frame sequences were removed, leaving a few million distinct TCRbeta sequences. Assay: immunoSEQ multiplex PCR; the TCRdb copy retains only in-frame clones and omits some. For V, J and clone size, that table is used; D and trimming come from the DNA. The sample holds over 35,000 clones; roughly 80% are singletons and the top ten take nearly 0.95%.

The chain recombines TRBV28 with TRBJ2-7; 8 nucleotides agree with TRBD1. The clonotype was recovered from an adult in good health and CMV-seronegative. Material: memory CD4+ T cells from blood. The CDR3 is CASSRGLYEQYF. The CDR3 DNA is TGTGCCAGCAGCAGGGGGCTGTACGAGCAGTACTTC. Full variable domain (rest looked up from reference TRBV28 and TRBJ2-7): DVKVTQSSRYLVKRTGEKVFLECVQDMDHENMFWYRQDPGLGLRLIYFSYDVKMKEKGDIPEGYSVSREKKERFSLILESASTNQTSMYLCASSRGLYEQYFGPGTRLTVT.